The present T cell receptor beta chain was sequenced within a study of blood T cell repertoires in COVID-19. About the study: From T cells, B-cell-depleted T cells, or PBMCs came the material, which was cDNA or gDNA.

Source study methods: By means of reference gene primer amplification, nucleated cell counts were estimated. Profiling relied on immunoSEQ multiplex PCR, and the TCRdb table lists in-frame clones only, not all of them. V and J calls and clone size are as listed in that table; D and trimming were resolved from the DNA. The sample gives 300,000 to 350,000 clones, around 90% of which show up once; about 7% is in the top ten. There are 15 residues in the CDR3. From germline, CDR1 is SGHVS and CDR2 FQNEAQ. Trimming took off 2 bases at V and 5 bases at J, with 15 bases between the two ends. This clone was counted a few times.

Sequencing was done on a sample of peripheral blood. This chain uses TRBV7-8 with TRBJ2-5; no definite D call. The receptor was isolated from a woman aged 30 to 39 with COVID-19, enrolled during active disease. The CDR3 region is CASSLFDTSPETQYF. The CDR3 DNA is TGTGCCAGCAGCTTATTTGACACTTCCCCGGAGACCCAGTACTTC.